A single sample gave rise to the 14 T cell receptor beta chains below, sequenced in a study of identical twins. MiXCR was run by TCRdb on the 5' RACE reads, yielding one entry per CDR3 protein. The data hold under 1 million distinct CDR3 sequences, with more than 9% observed a single time. The sample also formed part of further work on yellow fever vaccine responses in identical twins.

Sample: PBMCs. Receptors were obtained from a woman aged 18 to 35 in good health.

This clonotype occurred a few times. The chain carries TRBV6-1 and TRBJ1-2; D remains unclear. Trimming pared 4 bases from V and 8 bases from J, leaving 14 bases between. The CDR3 spans 13 residues. Germline CDR1 reads MNHNS; CDR2 reads SASEGT. CDR3 sequence: CASSADRLEGYTF. For the CDR3, the DNA is TGTGCCAGCAGTGCGGACCGCCTGGAGGGCTACACCTTC.

V and J are TRBV18 and TRBJ2-1, with TRBD2 identical over 11 bases. The CDR3 length is 17 residues. Per germline, CDR1 KGHSH and CDR2 LQKENI. V dropped 1 base and J dropped 5; count of bases not matched to a gene: 7. DNA for the CDR3: TGTGCCAGCTCACCACGGGGTAGCGGGAGGGCCGACAATGAGCAGTTCTTC. Its translation: CASSPRGSGRADNEQFF.

In this sample, this clonotype turned up a few times. The chain links TRBV28 to TRBJ2-1; 8 nucleotides match TRBD1. The ends lost 4 bases at V and 4 bases at J; junction bases unmatched: 9. The germline V gene has CDR1 MDHEN and CDR2 SYDVKM. The CDR3 has 16 amino acids. CDR3 DNA: TGTGCCAGCAGTTCAGGCCAGGGGGCTATGTACAATGAGCAGTTCTTC. Protein product: CASSSGQGAMYNEQFF. Complete variable domain (other parts from reference TRBV28 and TRBJ2-1): DVKVTQSSRYLVKRTGEKVFLECVQDMDHENMFWYRQDPGLGLRLIYFSYDVKMKEKGDIPEGYSVSREKKERFSLILESASTNQTSMYLCASSSGQGAMYNEQFFGPGTRLTVL.

This clonotype was observed a few times. The J gene is TRBJ2-1, the V gene TRBV20-1; 9 bases fit TRBD1. The germline gives CDR1 DFQATT, CDR2 SNEGSKA (reference sequence). V lost 0 bases to trimming and J lost 4 bases; unmatched junction nucleotides: 7. The CDR3 length is 16 residues. The CDR3, as DNA: TGCAGTGCTAGAGAACTGGGGACAGGGACTTACAATGAGCAGTTCTTC. This gives the protein CSARELGTGTYNEQFF.

Only a few counts were recorded for this clonotype. V and J are TRBV18 and TRBJ1-1, with no clear D. The V end lost 0 bases, the J end lost 0 bases, and 11 bases lay between the germline ends. The CDR3 extends over 16 amino acids. Germline assignment: CDR1 KGHSH and CDR2 LQKENI. CDR3 region: CASSPPNLGMNTEAFF. The DNA for the CDR3 is TGTGCCAGCTCACCACCGAACTTGGGAATGAACACTGAAGCTTTCTTT.

This clonotype was seen more than once but under ten times. Mismatch with germline at one junction end may stem from a read error. The chain carries TRBV7-7 and TRBJ2-5; maybe TRBD2 (6 bases). The germline V gene encodes CDR1 SSHAT and CDR2 FNYEAQ (reference sequence). The CDR3 is 15 residues long. CDR3: CASSPGGVFQATQYF. In DNA, the CDR3 is TGTGCCAGCAGCCCCGGGGGTGTATTTCAAGCGACCCAGTACTTC.

CDR3 DNA: TGCAGTGCTAGAAGCGTTGGAGACACGGGACACAAGTACTTC. Encoded protein: CSARSVGDTGHKYF. This chain uses TRBV20-1 with TRBJ2-5, with a possible D match to TRBD1 (6 bases). CDR1 and CDR2 from the germline V gene are DFQATT and SNEGSKA (reference sequence). V gave up 2 bases and J gave up 12 bases, with 22 bases separating them. CDR3 length: 14 residues.

This clonotype occurred a few times. This chain connects TRBV20-1 to TRBJ2-1, with a possible D match to TRBD1 (5 bases). The CDR3 contains 14 residues. V was clipped by 4 bases and J by 3 bases, with 13 bases between them. The germline V gene encodes CDR1 DFQATT and CDR2 SNEGSKA (reference sequence). The chain's CDR3 is CSAIGHQSYNEQFF. CDR3 in DNA: TGCAGTGCTATCGGACACCAGAGCTACAATGAGCAGTTCTTC.

The table lists this clonotype with many counts. The chain combines TRBV11-2 with TRBJ2-2, with 8 bases aligning to TRBD1. J gave up 2 bases and V 5 bases, and 13 bases lay outside the gene matches. This CDR3 has 18 residues. Germline CDR1 SGHAT, CDR2 FQNNGV. The DNA of the CDR3 is TGTGCCAGCAGCCCGAGACGCATAGGACAGGGTAACACCGGGGAGCTGTTTTTT. Its protein product is CASSPRRIGQGNTGELFF. The full variable domain, rest sourced from reference TRBV11-2 and TRBJ2-2, is EAGVAQSPRYKIIEKRQSVAFWCNPISGHATLYWYQQILGQGPKLLIQFQNNGVVDDSQLPKDRFSAERLKGVDSTLKIQPAKLEDSAVYLCASSPRRIGQGNTGELFFGEGSRLTVL.

This clonotype was seen ten or more times. The genes are TRBV24-1 and TRBJ1-1; TRBD1 might be the D (5 bases). Looked up from germline, CDR1 is KGHDR and CDR2 is SFDVKD. The CDR3 spans 15 residues. V shed 7 bases and J shed 5 bases, with 19 bases lying between them. CDR3 amino acids: CATSHGGALGTEAFF. The DNA of the CDR3 is TGTGCCACCAGCCACGGTGGGGCGCTGGGGACTGAAGCTTTCTTT.

The chain joins TRBV5-1 to TRBJ2-3, with D hard to call. The V and J ends lost 4 bases and 5 bases respectively, with 11 bases between them. The CDR3 contains 13 residues. Looked up from germline, CDR1 is SGHRS and CDR2 is YFSETQ. CDR3 bases: TGCGCCAGCAGCAGCCCCAGCCTAGATACGCAGTATTTT. As protein: CASSSPSLDTQYF.

This clonotype was detected a few times. This chain connects TRBV9 to TRBJ2-1, with TRBD2 matching over 7 bases. V was pared by 3 bases and J by 2 bases, with 5 bases of the junction left unmatched. The CDR3 length is 15 residues. Germline CDR1 is SGDLS and CDR2 is YYNGEE. The CDR3 region has the DNA TGTGCCAGCAGCGGGGTGGGGGGGGCCTACAATGAGCAGTTCTTC. Amino acids: CASSGVGGAYNEQFF.

This clonotype was picked up a small number of times. The J gene is TRBJ1-5, the V gene TRBV20-1, with unresolved D. Trimming cost V 4 bases and J 7 bases, with 17 bases left between them. This CDR3 region has 14 residues. Germline assignment: CDR1 DFQATT and CDR2 SNEGSKA (reference sequence). DNA for the CDR3: TGCAGTGCTAAGATGGGCGGGAATGGACAGCCCCAGCATTTT. Residues: CSAKMGGNGQPQHF.

The V and J genes are TRBV2 and TRBJ2-7; D ambiguous. The V and J ends lost 6 bases and 5 bases respectively, with 11 bases between them. Germline V gene data show CDR1 as SNHLY and CDR2 as FYNNEI. The CDR3 has 12 amino acids. CDR3 sequence reads: CASSGRVNEQYV. Written as DNA, the CDR3 is TGTGCCAGCAGCGGAAGGGTAAACGAGCAGTACGTC.